This entry concerns a single T cell receptor beta chain. The data originate from a study of T cell changes during pregnancy in multiple sclerosis. V shed 0 bases, J shed 8 bases, and the junction held 4 bases outside the gene matches. The length of the CDR3 is 15 residues. Germline CDR1 reads SGHDT; CDR2 reads YYEEEE. This table comes from immunoSEQ multiplex PCR, and its TCRdb copy is limited to in-frame clones, with some not included. The sample lists 30,000 to 40,000 clones, nearly 90% occurring once. The clonotype originates from a female donor with multiple sclerosis, enrolled in a pregnancy study. This chain uses TRBV5-6 with TRBJ2-1, with 11 bases matching TRBD2. The sequencing used CD8+ T cells from peripheral blood mononuclear cells, collected in the second trimester of pregnancy. The CDR3 spells CASSLGLAGIDEQFF. CDR3 bases: TGTGCCAGCAGCTTGGGACTAGCGGGGATCGATGAGCAGTTCTTC.